This passage covers 24 T cell receptor beta chains from one sample sequenced in a study of blood T cells in healthy people across ages. A second about 6 to 12 cycle PCR used barcoded and J-beta primers. One entry per CDR3 protein, called by TCRdb with MiXCR from the 5' RACE reads. The sample has about 1.8 million distinct CDR3 sequences; 49% are singletons. The sample comprised blood. The origin of the receptors is a woman aged 40 to 55 in good health.

J is TRBJ1-2 and V is TRBV4-3; D not resolved. The CDR3 spans 16 residues. CDR1 is LGHNA and CDR2 is YSLEER in the germline V gene. V shed 1 base and J shed 2 bases, with 14 bases lying between them. In DNA form, the CDR3 reads TGCGCCAGCAGCCAAGGGCTGGGCAGAACAAACTATGGCTACACCTTC. Translating gives CASSQGLGRTNYGYTF.

This clonotype was counted between two and nine times. The chain links TRBV10-3 to TRBJ2-5; D is possibly TRBD1 or TRBD2 (5 bases each). With 8 bases removed from V and 1 base from J, the gap between germline ends came to 11 bases. The CDR3 contains 13 residues. Germline V gene lookup returns CDR1 ENHRY and CDR2 SYGVKD. The CDR3 coding sequence is TGTGCCATCGCCGGGACCAGCCAAGAGACCCAGTACTTC. This translates into CAIAGTSQETQYF.

The J gene is TRBJ2-7, the V gene TRBV7-2, with D hard to call. Germline V gene data show CDR1 as SGHTA and CDR2 as FQGNSA. CDR3 length: 16 residues. Trimming left V 1 base short and J 3 bases short, with 16 bases between. CDR3 sequence (DNA): TGTGCCAGCAGCTTAGTGGCAGACCACATACTCTACGAGCAGTACTTC. It codes for CASSLVADHILYEQYF.

There are a few counts of this clonotype. This chain connects TRBV29-1 to TRBJ2-3; D is undetermined. With 7 bases removed from V and 4 bases from J, the gap between germline ends came to 12 bases. The germline CDR1 and CDR2 sequences are SQVTM and ANQGSEA. The CDR3 consists of 12 residues. For the CDR3, the DNA is TGCAGCGCCCCAGGCCCCCCAGATACGCAGTATTTT. This sequence encodes CSAPGPPDTQYF.

This clonotype was seen more than once but under ten times. The chain carries TRBV10-3 and TRBJ2-7; D is possibly TRBD1 or TRBD2 (6 bases each). The CDR3 runs 14 residues. Germline V gene lookup returns CDR1 ENHRY and CDR2 SYGVKD. V was trimmed by 4 bases and J by 4 bases, leaving 14 bases between them. CDR3 DNA sequence: TGTGCCATCAGTGCGGGGGCAGGGGCATACGAGCAGTACTTC. Amino acid sequence: CAISAGAGAYEQYF.

The rearrangement uses TRBV13 and TRBJ1-1, with D unclear. Germline-derived CDR1 and CDR2 are PRHDT and FYEKMQ (reference sequence). The CDR3 loop spans 15 amino acids. The V gene lost 2 bases and the J gene lost 0 bases, with 10 bases spanning the gap. The CDR3 DNA follows: TGTGCCAGCAGCTTAAGAATGCAGATGAACACTGAAGCTTTCTTT. Amino acid sequence: CASSLRMQMNTEAFF.

This chain links TRBV11-2 with TRBJ2-1; tentative D call: TRBD2 (7 bases). CDR1 and CDR2 (germline): SGHAT, FQNNGV. The CDR3 consists of 18 residues. Deletions cut 1 base from V and 8 bases from J, with 24 bases between. The CDR3 DNA follows: TGTGCCAGCAGCTTAGGAATTTCGGCGAGGGGGGGCATCTATGAGCAGTTCTTC. This encodes CASSLGISARGGIYEQFF.

Details on this clonotype: This sequence may be a read error, since a much larger clone differs from it by one base. The rearrangement uses TRBV5-1 and TRBJ2-3; 7 bases map to TRBD1. V was pared by 2 bases and J by 2 bases, with 5 bases of the junction left unmatched. This CDR3 comprises 15 residues. Germline-derived CDR1 and CDR2 are SGHRS and YFSETQ. Here the CDR3 reads CASSFGQEFTDTQYF. In DNA, the CDR3 is TGCGCCAGCAGCTTTGGACAGGAGTTCACAGATACGCAGTATTTT.

This clonotype was counted only a few times. The genes are TRBV6-5 and TRBJ1-2, with D tentatively TRBD1 (6 bases). Germline-derived CDR1 and CDR2 are MNHEY and SVGAGI. Trimming left V 6 bases short and J 8 bases short, with 22 bases between. The CDR3 has 15 residues. CDR3 nucleotide sequence: TGTGCCAGCAGGGGGGCCCCTACTGGGCATCGCGGCTACACCTTC. Its protein product is CASRGAPTGHRGYTF.

The V call is TRBV7-9, the J call TRBJ2-7; D might be TRBD2 (6 bases). The germline gives CDR1 SEHNR, CDR2 FQNEAQ (reference sequence). Trimming left V 5 bases short and J 6 bases short, with 32 bases between. The CDR3 extends over 19 amino acids. CDR3 residues: CASSSSEAGGARHLGEQYF. The DNA of the CDR3 is TGTGCCAGCAGCAGTAGCGAGGCAGGAGGGGCTCGGCATTTAGGCGAGCAGTACTTC.

This clonotype turned up a few times. V and J are TRBV5-1 and TRBJ2-5; 11 bases are a match to TRBD1. The trim removed 3 bases at V and 5 bases at J, leaving 3 bases unmatched. Per the germline V gene, CDR1 is SGHRS and CDR2 is YFSETQ. CDR3 length equals 14 residues. The CDR3 loop reads CASSWTGGSETQYF. The DNA of the CDR3 is TGCGCCAGCAGCTGGACAGGGGGCAGCGAGACCCAGTACTTC. The variable domain in full, with the rest retrieved from reference TRBV5-1 and TRBJ2-5, is KAGVTQTPRYLIKTRGQQVTLSCSPISGHRSVSWYQQTPGQGLQFLFEYFSETQRNKGNFPGRFSGRQFSNSRSEMNVSTLELGDSALYLCASSWTGGSETQYFGPGTRLLVL.

This clonotype turned up a few times. The chain combines TRBV7-2 with TRBJ1-5; a weak D match, TRBD1 (5 bases). Trimming removed 1 base at V and 8 bases at J, with 12 bases between. The germline gives CDR1 SGHTA, CDR2 FQGNSA. This CDR3 spans 14 amino acids. CDR3 amino acids: CASSLGQPSKPQHF. In DNA form, the CDR3 reads TGTGCCAGCAGCTTAGGACAGCCATCTAAGCCCCAGCATTTT.

As DNA, the CDR3 is TGCGCCAGCAGCTTAGGGGCTTCGGAAAACTATGGCTACACCTTC. It yields the protein CASSLGASENYGYTF. The V gene is TRBV5-1, the J gene TRBJ1-2; D is perhaps TRBD1 (5 bases). Per the germline V gene, CDR1 is SGHRS and CDR2 is YFSETQ. V dropped 2 bases and J dropped 2 bases, with 13 bases sitting between them. This CDR3 region has 15 residues.

This sequence joins TRBV2 and TRBJ2-1, with 7 bases aligning to TRBD2. With V trimmed by 4 bases and J by 5 bases, 14 bases remained unmatched. The CDR3 is 17 amino acids. Germline assignment: CDR1 SNHLY and CDR2 FYNNEI. The CDR3 sequence: CASSVAGESPLDNEQFF. The CDR3 DNA follows: TGTGCCAGCAGTGTGGCGGGGGAGTCTCCCTTGGACAATGAGCAGTTCTTC.

This clonotype showed up just once. The chain uses TRBV12-3 or TRBV12-4 and TRBJ2-3, with 11 bases fitting TRBD1. The V gene end was trimmed by 3 bases and the J gene end by 5 bases; junction bases not matched to a gene: 10. The CDR3 loop spans 17 amino acids. In DNA, the CDR3 is TGTGCCAGCAGTTTCCCCAGCTGGACAGGGGGCGTAGATACGCAGTATTTT. Residues: CASSFPSWTGGVDTQYF.

This clonotype came up once. The chain links TRBV3-1 to TRBJ1-2; 8 bases map to TRBD1. V was pared by 2 bases and J by 3 bases, with 8 bases of the junction left unmatched. The CDR3 contains 16 residues. CDR1 and CDR2 from the germline V gene are LGHDT and YNNKEL (reference sequence). CDR3 amino acids: CASSQTFGQGYYGYTF. In DNA form, the CDR3 reads TGTGCCAGCAGCCAAACCTTTGGACAGGGCTACTATGGCTACACCTTC.

The chain uses TRBV24-1 and TRBJ2-5; 9 bases agree with TRBD1. Unmatched junction bases numbered 10, after V lost 5 bases and J lost 4 bases. The CDR3 extends over 16 amino acids. Germline V CDR1 and CDR2: KGHDR, SFDVKD. The CDR3 protein is CATSATDRGAGETQYF. In DNA, the CDR3 is TGTGCCACCAGTGCCACGGACAGGGGAGCGGGAGAGACCCAGTACTTC.

In its sample, this clonotype was seen a few times. In DNA form, the CDR3 reads TGTGCCAGCAGTTTATCGCAAGGAGAAGGTTACAATGAGCAGTTCTTC. Translated, it gives CASSLSQGEGYNEQFF. The gene calls are TRBV27 and TRBJ2-1; D is unclear. Germline CDR1 MNHEY, CDR2 SMNVEV (reference sequence). This CDR3 has 16 residues. V was clipped by 0 bases and J by 4 bases, with 13 bases between them.

This CDR3 reads CSAEEKRTLSYEQYF. The CDR3 nucleotides are TGCAGTGCTGAAGAAAAGCGGACCCTATCCTACGAGCAGTACTTC. The rearrangement joins TRBV20-1 to TRBJ2-5; D is possibly TRBD2 (5 bases). The end of the DNA fits TRBJ2-7 better, so the J call may be wrong. The CDR3 spans 15 residues. Germline CDR1 and CDR2: DFQATT and SNEGSKA (reference sequence).

The chain couples TRBV20-1 to TRBJ2-7; 8 bases are a match to TRBD2. Germline V CDR1 and CDR2: DFQATT, SNEGSKA (reference sequence). The J segment lost 9 bases and the V segment lost 6 bases, leaving 7 bases of the junction unmatched. This CDR3 has 11 residues. In nucleotides, the CDR3 is TGCAGTGCAAATGACGGGAGGGGGCAGTACTTC. This gives the protein CSANDGRGQYF.

In its sample, this clonotype was seen a few times. This CDR3 reads CATRYNEQFF. The CDR3 DNA is TGTGCCACTCGTTACAATGAGCAGTTCTTC. V and J are TRBV7-9 and TRBJ2-1; D not certain. The CDR3 covers 10 residues. Deletions cut 10 bases from V and 4 bases from J, with 5 bases between. The germline V gene has CDR1 SEHNR and CDR2 FQNEAQ (reference sequence).

V is TRBV6-2 or TRBV6-3 and J is TRBJ2-5; 9 bases align to TRBD2. The junction had 11 bases not matched to a gene; V was cut back by 6 bases and J by 6 bases. The CDR3 runs to 15 residues. Germline loops: CDR1 MNHEY, CDR2 SVGEGT. CDR3 residues: CASSYLGLAVKTQYF. The DNA of the CDR3 is TGTGCCAGCAGCTACCTGGGACTAGCAGTAAAGACCCAGTACTTC.

The chain uses TRBV24-1 and TRBJ2-3, with D unclear. V shed 4 bases and J shed 5 bases, with 12 bases lying between them. In germline, CDR1 is KGHDR, CDR2 SFDVKD. This CDR3 has 14 residues. This chain's CDR3 is CATSDANSGDTQYF. The CDR3 DNA reads TGTGCCACCAGTGACGCGAACTCGGGAGATACGCAGTATTTT.

The chain joins TRBV10-1 to TRBJ2-1; D gene ambiguous. The V gene's germline CDR1 is WNHNN and CDR2 SYGVQD (reference sequence). The germline V and J ends were trimmed by 3 bases and 7 bases, with 13 bases remaining between them. The CDR3 runs 14 residues. CDR3 nucleotide sequence: TGCGCCAGCAGTGATAGTGGCCACGGAAATGAGCAGTTCTTC. Protein sequence: CASSDSGHGNEQFF.